This TCR beta chain was recovered during a study of early T cells in non-severe SARS-CoV-2 infection. This clonotype was picked up many times. The library protocol tagged individual cDNA molecules with unique molecular identifiers. TCRdb called the 5' RACE reads again in MiXCR, with one record for every CDR3 protein. The table shows about 58,000 distinct CDR3 sequences, with roughly 12% occurring only once. The CDR3 consists of 15 residues. After removal of 1 base from V and 2 bases from J, the junction contained 5 bases not matched to a gene. Germline V gene lookup returns CDR1 DFQATT and CDR2 SNEGSKA (reference sequence).

This chain uses TRBV20-1 with TRBJ2-3, with TRBD1 identical over 8 bases. The sequencing input was whole blood. This TCR was recovered from an adult who was a healthcare worker with PCR-confirmed SARS-CoV-2 infection or an uninfected control (not recorded which). The CDR3 nucleotides read TGCAGTGCTAGAGGGGACAGGACTTCCACAGATACGCAGTATTTT. Translation: CSARGDRTSTDTQYF.